The 30 T cell receptor beta chains given below trace back to one sample, sequenced in a study of CD8+CD57+ T cells in acquired aplastic anemia listed by TCRdb under 2018. Sequencer: Illumina HiSeq 2000. TCR beta VDJ combination and CDR3 sequence profiling used genomic DNA as the template. TCRdb ran its own pipeline on the public reads, namely fastp trimming at Q25 and MiXCR clone calling, and kept in-frame beta chains. Each record represents a unique CDR3 protein, reported with the most common genes and DNA among its rows. The sample data list some 200,000 distinct CDR3 sequences, and roughly half of these were observed just once. The leading ten clones occupy 8.5% to 10% of the sample. Flow cytometry had shown CD8+CD57+ cell expansion in the patients selected for sequencing. Specimen: sorted CD4+, CD8+, or CD8+CD57+ T cells (not recorded which) from PBMCs. All receptors derive from a human donor with aplastic anemia.

This sequence joins TRBV24-1 and TRBJ2-5; 10 bases are a match to TRBD1. This CDR3 contains 18 residues. Looked up from germline, CDR1 is KGHDR and CDR2 is SFDVKD. Trimming cost V 2 bases and J 4 bases; bases outside gene matches: 12. The CDR3 here is CATSDSQPGQGLRETQYF. DNA of the CDR3: TGTGCCACCAGTGATTCCCAGCCGGGACAGGGGTTGCGAGAGACCCAGTACTTC.

This clonotype is classed as large (0.1 to 1%). The chain uses TRBV10-2 and TRBJ1-2; D might be TRBD1 (6 bases). The germline gives CDR1 WSHSY, CDR2 SAAADI. V lost 3 bases and J lost 2, with 13 bases in between. This CDR3 has 15 amino acids. The CDR3 region has the DNA TGCGCCAGCAGTGACTTCACAGGGTCCAACTATGGCTACACCTTC. This gives the protein CASSDFTGSNYGYTF.

This clonotype was counted only a few times. V is TRBV24-1 and J is TRBJ2-3, with 8 bases matching TRBD1. This CDR3 region has 14 residues. Unmatched junction bases numbered 10, after V lost 9 bases and J lost 6 bases. In germline, CDR1 is KGHDR, CDR2 SFDVKD. This CDR3 is CATSYGQGADTQYF. DNA of the CDR3: TGTGCCACCTCATATGGCCAGGGGGCGGATACGCAGTATTTT.

This chain connects TRBV7-3 to TRBJ1-2, with 8 bases lining up with TRBD1. The CDR3 has 13 residues. CDR1 is SGHTA and CDR2 is FQGTGA in the germline V gene. Trimming cost V 5 bases and J 4 bases; bases outside gene matches: 3. CDR3 in amino acids: CASSDRGGYGYTF. The CDR3, as DNA: TGTGCCAGCAGCGACAGGGGCGGCTATGGCTACACCTTC. Drawing the rest from reference TRBV7-3 and TRBJ1-2, the complete variable domain is GAGVSQTPSNKVTEKGKYVELRCDPISGHTALYWYRQSLGQGPEFLIYFQGTGAADDSGLPNDRFFAVRPEGSVSTLKIQRTERGDSAVYLCASSDRGGYGYTFGSGTRLTVV.

The CDR3 region is CASRGGDGTPDTGELFF. The CDR3 nucleotides are TGTGCCAGCAGGGGTGGGGACGGGACCCCTGACACCGGGGAGCTGTTTTTT. The chain uses TRBV7-6 and TRBJ2-2; the D call may be TRBD1 or TRBD2 (5 bases each). This CDR3 is built from 17 residues. Germline lookup yields CDR1 SGHVS and CDR2 FNYEAQ. With 6 bases removed from V and 3 bases from J, the gap between germline ends came to 20 bases.

The V call is TRBV20-1, the J call TRBJ2-7, with D perhaps matching TRBD1 (5 bases). This CDR3 comprises 11 residues. The ends were cut back, 6 bases at V and 4 bases at J, with 10 bases in the middle. From germline, CDR1 is DFQATT and CDR2 SNEGSKA (reference sequence). In DNA form, the CDR3 reads TGCAGTGCCTATGACAGATACGAGCAGTACTTC. Its protein product is CSAYDRYEQYF.

This clonotype was picked up many times. The chain joins TRBV10-2 to TRBJ1-1; TRBD1 might be the D (6 bases). The CDR3 consists of 17 residues. Germline values: CDR1 WSHSY, CDR2 SAAADI. V lost 7 bases to trimming and J lost 0 bases, with 21 bases between them. The CDR3 protein is CASNGGVFGGMNTEAFF. The CDR3 bases are TGCGCCAGCAACGGGGGCGTGTTTGGGGGCATGAACACTGAAGCTTTCTTT.

This clonotype showed up many times. This chain joins TRBV7-2 and TRBJ2-1; D is perhaps TRBD1 or TRBD2 (7 bases each). The CDR3 runs 14 residues. Trimming removed 5 bases from V and 9 bases from J, with 17 bases in between. Germline loops: CDR1 SGHTA, CDR2 FQGNSA. The CDR3 DNA reads TGTGCCAGCAGCGCTCTAGCGGCAGGGGGTGAGCAGTTCTTC. Its translation is CASSALAAGGEQFF.

This clonotype was found many times. The genes are TRBV14 and TRBJ2-1; TRBD2 matches at 9 bases. This CDR3 spans 16 amino acids. Germline V gene lookup returns CDR1 SGHDN and CDR2 FVKESK. V gave up 3 bases and J gave up 7 bases; unmatched junction bases: 10. The CDR3 DNA reads TGTGCCAGCAGCCAGCAGCGGGGGGCGGGAGTTAATGAGCAGTTCTTC. Translation gives CASSQQRGAGVNEQFF. The complete variable domain, with remaining parts taken from reference TRBV14 and TRBJ2-1, reads EAGVTQFPSHSVIEKGQTVTLRCDPISGHDNLYWYRRVMGKEIKFLLHFVKESKQDESGMPNNRFLAERTGGTYSTLKVQPAELEDSGVYFCASSQQRGAGVNEQFFGPGTRLTVL.

V usage is TRBV20-1 and J usage is TRBJ2-7, with unresolved D. V lost 7 bases to trimming and J lost 1 base, with 5 bases between them. CDR3 length: 10 residues. Germline lookup yields CDR1 DFQATT and CDR2 SNEGSKA (reference sequence). CDR3 in DNA: TGCAGTGACAGTTCCTACGAGCAGTACTTC. Residues: CSDSSYEQYF.

This clonotype was counted a few times. One end of the junction varies from germline; a read error may be responsible. The chain links TRBV5-1 to TRBJ1-4; no definite D call. The CDR3 length is 15 residues. The germline V gene has CDR1 SGHRS and CDR2 YFSETQ. The CDR3 DNA follows: TGCGCCAGCAGCTTAAATGGGGTAACTAATGAAGAACTGTTTTTT. It codes for CASSLNGVTNEELFF.

This clonotype was observed many times. The chain joins TRBV5-1 to TRBJ2-3; D is possibly TRBD2 (6 bases). Germline loops: CDR1 SGHRS, CDR2 YFSETQ. Trimming pared 3 bases from V and 0 bases from J, leaving 14 bases between. The CDR3 sequence is 16 residues long. CDR3 in amino acids: CASSSGLSTSTDTQYF. CDR3 nucleotides: TGCGCCAGCAGCTCGGGACTTTCCACTAGCACAGATACGCAGTATTTT. Using reference TRBV5-1 and TRBJ2-3 for the parts outside the CDR3, the full variable domain is KAGVTQTPRYLIKTRGQQVTLSCSPISGHRSVSWYQQTPGQGLQFLFEYFSETQRNKGNFPGRFSGRQFSNSRSEMNVSTLELGDSALYLCASSSGLSTSTDTQYFGPGTRLTVL.

This chain connects TRBV7-3 to TRBJ2-3; no definite D call. The V and J ends lost 6 bases and 2 bases respectively, with 12 bases between them. Looked up from germline, CDR1 is SGHTA and CDR2 is FQGTGA. CDR3 length: 14 amino acids. The CDR3 region is CASSPSAFTDTQYF. DNA for the CDR3: TGTGCCAGCAGTCCCAGCGCATTCACAGATACGCAGTATTTT.

The V gene is TRBV7-9, the J gene TRBJ2-2, with TRBD1 matching 8 bases. Per germline, CDR1 SEHNR and CDR2 FQNEAQ (reference sequence). Unmatched junction bases numbered 6, after V lost 5 bases and J lost 10 bases. The CDR3 runs 13 residues. The CDR3 DNA reads as TGTGCCAGCAGCCAGGACAGGGTAGAGGAGCTGTTTTTT. Its translation is CASSQDRVEELFF.

Remarks on this clonotype: The CDR3 end shows no conserved phenylalanine or tryptophan, and so a read error is likely. The chain uses TRBV20-1 and TRBJ2-3, with TRBD2 matching 10 bases. V shed 6 bases, J shed 0 bases, and the junction held 3 bases outside the gene matches. The CDR3 sequence is 14 residues long. Germline V CDR1 and CDR2: DFQATT, SNEGSKA (reference sequence). As DNA, the CDR3 is TGCAGTGCCACTAGCGGGGTGAGCACAGATACGCAGTATCTT. Translated, it gives CSATSGVSTDTQYL.

The table lists this clonotype with many counts. The chain is built from TRBV24-1 and TRBJ2-1, with TRBD2 matching over 15 bases. V gave up 9 bases and J gave up 2 bases; unmatched junction bases: 1. The germline V gene encodes CDR1 KGHDR and CDR2 SFDVKD. CDR3 size: 15 residues. Here the CDR3 DNA reads TGTGCCACCGGGACTAGCGGGAGGACCTACAATGAGCAGTTCTTC. Encoded protein: CATGTSGRTYNEQFF.

In this sample, this clonotype turned up many times. The V gene is TRBV7-2, the J gene TRBJ2-6; tentatively, D is TRBD2 (5 bases). Germline V CDR1 and CDR2: SGHTA, FQGNSA. V was clipped by 2 bases and J by 1 base, with 12 bases between them. This CDR3 comprises 17 residues. The CDR3 coding sequence is TGTGCCAGCAGCTTACTTGTACGGAGGTCTGGGGCCAACGTCCTGACTTTC. Amino acid sequence: CASSLLVRRSGANVLTF. Drawing the rest from reference TRBV7-2 and TRBJ2-6, the complete variable domain is GAGVSQSPSNKVTEKGKDVELRCDPISGHTALYWYRQSLGQGLEFLIYFQGNSAPDKSGLPSDRFSAERTGGSVSTLTIQRTQQEDSAVYLCASSLLVRRSGANVLTFGAGSRLTVL.

This clonotype was seen a single time. This chain uses TRBV10-2 with TRBJ1-1; no reliable D call. The CDR3 spans 11 residues. Deletions cut 10 bases from V and 10 bases from J, with 16 bases between. The germline V gene encodes CDR1 WSHSY and CDR2 SAAADI. This CDR3 reads CATWGGNRAFF. The CDR3 bases are TGCGCCACCTGGGGAGGGAACCGAGCTTTCTTT.

A word on this clonotype: This clone may be a read error of a much larger clone one base away. This chain links TRBV5-4 with TRBJ1-4, with a tentative D call TRBD1 (5 bases). Looked up from germline, CDR1 is SGHNT and CDR2 is YYREEE (reference sequence). This CDR3 spans 15 amino acids. CDR3 sequence reads: CASSLESGPNEELFF. The CDR3 DNA is TGTGCCAGCAGCTTAGAATCAGGGCCTAATGAAGAACTGTTTTTT.

The chain joins TRBV19 to TRBJ2-3; no firm D call. CDR1 is LNHDA, CDR2 SQIVND, per germline (reference sequence). CDR3 length: 14 amino acids. Trimming took 3 bases from V and 4 from J, leaving 11 bases between them. CDR3 bases: TGTGCCAGTAGTATCCACTTGAGCTCAGATACGCAGTATTTT. Amino acids: CASSIHLSSDTQYF.

This clonotype showed up just a few times. This sequence may be a read error, since a much larger clone differs from it by one base. This chain uses TRBV4-1 with TRBJ2-4; no clear D gene. The CDR3 loop spans 15 amino acids. The germline gives CDR1 MGHRA, CDR2 YSYEKL. CDR3 nucleotides: TGCGCCAGCAGTCCGGGTCTACAAGCCAAAACCATTCAGTACTTC. This encodes CASSPGLQAKTIQYF.

The chain couples TRBV2 to TRBJ2-7; D uncertain. In germline, CDR1 is SNHLY, CDR2 FYNNEI. V was pared by 10 bases and J by 5 bases, with 9 bases between. The CDR3 extends over 10 amino acids. DNA for the CDR3: TGTGCCACCGCCTACGACGAGCAGTACTTC. Its protein product is CATAYDEQYF.

This CDR3 is CASTQVSQTSGGNEQFF. The CDR3, as DNA: TGTGCCAGCACCCAGGTTTCCCAGACTAGCGGGGGCAATGAGCAGTTCTTC. This chain joins TRBV18 and TRBJ2-1, with 12 nucleotides matching TRBD2. This CDR3 is 17 amino acids long. The V gene's germline CDR1 is KGHSH and CDR2 LQKENI. The V gene end was trimmed by 8 bases and the J gene end by 6 bases; junction bases not matched to a gene: 14.

This clonotype was detected only a few times. J is TRBJ1-2 and V is TRBV12-3 or TRBV12-4; unclear D gene. V lost 0 bases and J 3 bases, leaving 8 bases between the germline ends. The CDR3 loop spans 14 amino acids. The CDR3 spells CASSLAIPYYGYTF. The CDR3 nucleotides are TGTGCCAGCAGTTTAGCAATCCCCTACTATGGCTACACCTTC.

This clonotype was seen a few times. This sequence joins TRBV19 and TRBJ1-3, with no clear D. Trimming cost V 9 bases and J 0 bases, with 15 bases left between them. The CDR3 is 15 amino acids. Germline V lookup: CDR1 LNHDA, CDR2 SQIVND (reference sequence). In DNA, the CDR3 is TGTGCCAGCCAGGTGACGATGCTCTCTGGAAACACCATATATTTT. It codes for CASQVTMLSGNTIYF.

V and J are TRBV29-1 and TRBJ2-7; D ambiguous. CDR1 is SQVTM, CDR2 ANQGSEA, per germline. The CDR3 contains 11 residues. CDR3 protein: CSVRGWLEQYF. In nucleotides, the CDR3 is TGCAGTGTTAGAGGCTGGCTAGAGCAGTACTTC.

V and J are TRBV10-2 and TRBJ2-1, with TRBD2 matching over 13 bases. This CDR3 is 16 amino acids long. Germline assignment: CDR1 WSHSY and CDR2 SAAADI. The ends lost 9 bases at V and 7 bases at J; junction bases unmatched: 12. The CDR3 coding sequence is TGCGCCAGTCTCGGACCGGGACTAGCGGGATTTAATGAGCAGTTCTTC. Amino acid sequence: CASLGPGLAGFNEQFF.

V gene TRBV10-3 combines with J gene TRBJ1-5; D unclear. Germline V gene sequence: CDR1 ENHRY, CDR2 SYGVKD. There are 12 residues in the CDR3. Trimming removed 2 bases from V and 11 bases from J, with 10 bases in between. In nucleotides, the CDR3 is TGTGCCATCAGTGAGAATAGGTTGACCCAGCATTTT. Its protein product is CAISENRLTQHF.

On this clonotype itself: A much larger clone lies one base from this, so it may be a read error. This chain uses TRBV10-3 with TRBJ1-1; maybe TRBD1 (5 bases). The CDR3 is 14 residues long. Trimming shortened V by 6 bases and J by 0 bases, and 11 bases separated the two germline ends. Germline CDR1 is ENHRY and CDR2 is SYGVKD. As DNA, the CDR3 is TGTGCCATCAGGCAGGGCAGCCTGAACACTGAAGCTTTCTTT. Its translation: CAIRQGSLNTEAFF.

The chain employs TRBV11-2 and TRBJ2-3, with D perhaps matching TRBD2 (6 bases). The CDR3 has 17 amino acids. Trimming pared 6 bases from V and 1 base from J, leaving 20 bases between. Germline V gene lookup returns CDR1 SGHAT and CDR2 FQNNGV. The CDR3 loop reads CASSLEPREIGTDTQYF. The CDR3 coding sequence is TGTGCCAGCAGTCTAGAGCCTCGGGAGATTGGCACAGATACGCAGTATTTT.